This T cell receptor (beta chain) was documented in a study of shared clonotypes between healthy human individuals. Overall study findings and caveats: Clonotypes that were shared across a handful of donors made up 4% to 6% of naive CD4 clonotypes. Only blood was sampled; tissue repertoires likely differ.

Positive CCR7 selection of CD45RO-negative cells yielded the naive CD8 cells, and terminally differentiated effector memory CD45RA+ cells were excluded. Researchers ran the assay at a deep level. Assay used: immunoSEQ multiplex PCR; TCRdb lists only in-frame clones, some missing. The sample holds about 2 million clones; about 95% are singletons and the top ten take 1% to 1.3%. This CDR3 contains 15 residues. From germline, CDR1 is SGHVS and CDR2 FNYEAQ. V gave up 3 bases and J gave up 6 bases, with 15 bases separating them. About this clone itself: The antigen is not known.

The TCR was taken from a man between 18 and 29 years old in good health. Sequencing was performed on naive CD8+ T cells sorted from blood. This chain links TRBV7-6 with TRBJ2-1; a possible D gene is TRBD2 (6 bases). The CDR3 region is CASSLGGGDSNEQFF. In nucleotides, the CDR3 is TGTGCCAGCAGCTTGGGAGGCGGGGATAGCAATGAGCAGTTCTTC.